The 6 T cell receptor beta chains below come from one sample, sequenced in a study of cytomegalovirus exposure and HLA in healthy donors. The primer mix had 60 Vbeta and 13 Jbeta primers. Data came from immunoSEQ multiplex PCR; TCRdb stores just in-frame clones and leaves some out. The data contain about 190,000 clones, roughly four fifths of them singletons. Sequencing input: PBMCs. These receptors all come from a woman in her twenties or thirties in good health and CMV-seropositive.

The rearrangement links TRBV10-2 to TRBJ1-4; D not certain. The CDR3 spans 13 residues. Germline CDR1 and CDR2: WSHSY and SAAADI. V was cut by 3 bases and J by 7 bases, with 9 bases left in between. This CDR3 is CASSDSRGEKLFF. CDR3 nucleotides: TGCGCCAGCAGTGATTCCCGGGGTGAAAAACTGTTTTTT.

V is TRBV7-9 and J is TRBJ2-5, with D maybe TRBD2 (6 bases). Germline V lookup: CDR1 SEHNR, CDR2 FQNEAQ (reference sequence). Trimming removed 4 bases at V and 2 bases at J, with 11 bases between. There are 14 residues in the CDR3. CDR3 DNA: TGTGCCAGCAGCTACGAGGGACTTCAAGAGACCCAGTACTTC. It codes for CASSYEGLQETQYF. Full variable domain (outside the CDR3, taken from reference TRBV7-9 and TRBJ2-5): DTGVSQNPRHKITKRGQNVTFRCDPISEHNRLYWYRQTLGQGPEFLTYFQNEAQLEKSRLLSDRFSAERPKGSFSTLEIQRTEQGDSAMYLCASSYEGLQETQYFGPGTRLLVL.

The chain recombines TRBV5-4 with TRBJ2-1; D might be TRBD1 (6 bases). CDR1 is SGHNT and CDR2 is YYREEE in the germline V gene (reference sequence). This CDR3 region has 13 residues. V shed 6 bases and J shed 7 bases, with 14 bases lying between them. CDR3 amino acids: CASTWTEANEQFF. The CDR3 nucleotides are TGTGCCAGCACCTGGACAGAAGCTAATGAGCAGTTCTTC.

CDR3 sequence: CASSLEKTGSGYTF. The CDR3, as DNA: TGCGCCAGCAGCTTGGAAAAAACAGGGAGCGGCTACACCTTC. The V and J genes are TRBV5-1 and TRBJ1-2; D perhaps matches TRBD1 (6 bases). V was trimmed by 0 bases and J by 8 bases, leaving 14 bases between them. This CDR3 is built from 14 residues. The V gene's germline CDR1 is SGHRS and CDR2 YFSETQ.

V gene TRBV27 combines with J gene TRBJ2-5; 11 nucleotides match TRBD2. Looked up from germline, CDR1 is MNHEY and CDR2 is SMNVEV (reference sequence). The CDR3 length is 14 residues. V shed 5 bases and J 5 bases; nucleotides not matched to a gene: 4. The CDR3 spells CASSPSGRLETQYF. The CDR3 nucleotides read TGTGCCAGCAGTCCTAGCGGGAGGTTGGAGACCCAGTACTTC.

This clone appeared a few times. The chain recombines TRBV19 with TRBJ2-1, with D possibly matching TRBD1 (5 bases). CDR3 size: 13 residues. The V gene's germline CDR1 is LNHDA and CDR2 SQIVND (reference sequence). Trimming cost V 5 bases and J 7 bases, with 12 bases left between them. In DNA form, the CDR3 reads TGTGCCAGTAGTGTTAGGGGTGGAAATGAGCAGTTCTTC. Protein sequence: CASSVRGGNEQFF.